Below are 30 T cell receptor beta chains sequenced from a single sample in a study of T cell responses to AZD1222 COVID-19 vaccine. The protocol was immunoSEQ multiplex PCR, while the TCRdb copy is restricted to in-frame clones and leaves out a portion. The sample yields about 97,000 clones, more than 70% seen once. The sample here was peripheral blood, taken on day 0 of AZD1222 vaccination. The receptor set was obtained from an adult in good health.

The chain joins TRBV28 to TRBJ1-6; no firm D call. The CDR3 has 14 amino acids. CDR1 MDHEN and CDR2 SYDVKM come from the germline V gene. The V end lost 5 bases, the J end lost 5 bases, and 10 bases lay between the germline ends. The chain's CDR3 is CASSHVLDNSPLHF. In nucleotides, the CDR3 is TGTGCCAGCAGTCACGTATTGGATAATTCACCCCTCCACTTT.

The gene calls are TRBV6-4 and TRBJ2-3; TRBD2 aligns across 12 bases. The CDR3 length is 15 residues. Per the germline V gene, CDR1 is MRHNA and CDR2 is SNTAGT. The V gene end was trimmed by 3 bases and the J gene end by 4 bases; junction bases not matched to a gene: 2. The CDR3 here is CASSETSGGADTQYF. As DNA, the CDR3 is TGTGCCAGCAGTGAGACTAGCGGGGGAGCAGATACGCAGTATTTT.

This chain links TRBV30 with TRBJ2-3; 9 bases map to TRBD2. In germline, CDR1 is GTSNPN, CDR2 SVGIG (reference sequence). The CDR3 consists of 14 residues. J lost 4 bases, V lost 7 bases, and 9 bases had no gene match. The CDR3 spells CASLLRGGPDTQYF. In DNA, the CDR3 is TGTGCCTCCCTCCTGCGGGGGGGACCAGATACGCAGTATTTT.

CDR3 sequence (DNA): TGCGCCAGCAGTGATATGAACACTGAAGCTTTCTTT. Residues: CASSDMNTEAFF. This rearrangement joins TRBV10-1 to TRBJ1-1; D is undetermined. The ends were cut back, 3 bases at V and 0 bases at J, with 2 bases in the middle. This CDR3 comprises 12 residues. Germline CDR1 WNHNN, CDR2 SYGVQD (reference sequence).

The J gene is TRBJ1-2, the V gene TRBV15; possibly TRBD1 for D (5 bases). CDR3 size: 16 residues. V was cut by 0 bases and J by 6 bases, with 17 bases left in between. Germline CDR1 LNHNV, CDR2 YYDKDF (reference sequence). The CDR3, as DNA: TGTGCCACCAGCAGAGATATAGGAGGGGAAGTGAATGGCTACACCTTC. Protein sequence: CATSRDIGGEVNGYTF.

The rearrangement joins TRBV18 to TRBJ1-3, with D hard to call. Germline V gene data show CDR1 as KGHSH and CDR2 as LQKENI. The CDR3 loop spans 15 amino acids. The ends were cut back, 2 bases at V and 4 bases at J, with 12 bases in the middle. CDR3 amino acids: CASSPVERSGNTIYF. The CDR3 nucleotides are TGTGCCAGCTCACCAGTCGAGAGGTCAGGAAACACCATATATTTT.

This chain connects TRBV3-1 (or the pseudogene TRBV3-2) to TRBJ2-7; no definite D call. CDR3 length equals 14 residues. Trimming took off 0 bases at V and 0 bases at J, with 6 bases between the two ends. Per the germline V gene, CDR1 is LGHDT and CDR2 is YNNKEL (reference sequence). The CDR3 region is CASSQDPSSYEQYF. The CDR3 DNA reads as TGTGCCAGCAGCCAAGATCCGAGCTCCTACGAGCAGTACTTC.

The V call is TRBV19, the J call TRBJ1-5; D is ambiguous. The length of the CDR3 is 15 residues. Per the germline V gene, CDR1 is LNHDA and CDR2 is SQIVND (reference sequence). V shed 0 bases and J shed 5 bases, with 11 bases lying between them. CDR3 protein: CASSIEGMIHQPQHF. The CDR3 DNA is TGTGCCAGTAGTATAGAGGGGATGATTCATCAGCCCCAGCATTTT.

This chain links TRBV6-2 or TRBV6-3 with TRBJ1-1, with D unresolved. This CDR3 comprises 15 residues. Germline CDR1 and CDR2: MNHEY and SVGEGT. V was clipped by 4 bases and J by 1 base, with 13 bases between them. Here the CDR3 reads CASSSLTQENTEAFF. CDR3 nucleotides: TGTGCCAGCAGTTCCCTCACCCAAGAGAACACTGAAGCTTTCTTT.

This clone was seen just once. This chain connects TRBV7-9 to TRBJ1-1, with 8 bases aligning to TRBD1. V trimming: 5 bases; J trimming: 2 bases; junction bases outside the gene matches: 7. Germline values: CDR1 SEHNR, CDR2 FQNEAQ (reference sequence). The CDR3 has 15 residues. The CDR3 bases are TGTGCCAGCAGCCCGACAGGGGAAGTTAACACTGAAGCTTTCTTT. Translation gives CASSPTGEVNTEAFF.

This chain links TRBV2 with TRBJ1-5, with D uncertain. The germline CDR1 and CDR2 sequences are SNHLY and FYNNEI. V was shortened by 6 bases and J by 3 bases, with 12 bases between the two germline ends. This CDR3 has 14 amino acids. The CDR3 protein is CASRGTPDNQPQHF. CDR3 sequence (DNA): TGTGCCAGCAGGGGTACACCGGACAATCAGCCCCAGCATTTT.

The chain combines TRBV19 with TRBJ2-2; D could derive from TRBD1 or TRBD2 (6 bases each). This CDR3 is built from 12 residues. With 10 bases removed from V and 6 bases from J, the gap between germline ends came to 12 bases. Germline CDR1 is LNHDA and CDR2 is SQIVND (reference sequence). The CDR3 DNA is TGTGCCACCCCGGGGGCACCCGGGGAGCTGTTTTTT. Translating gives CATPGAPGELFF.

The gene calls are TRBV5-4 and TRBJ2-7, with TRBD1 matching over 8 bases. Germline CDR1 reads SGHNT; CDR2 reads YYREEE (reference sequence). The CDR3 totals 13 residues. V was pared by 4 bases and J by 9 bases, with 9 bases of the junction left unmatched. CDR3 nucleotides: TGTGCCAGCAGCCTCGACAGGGGCTTGGCGCAGTACTTC. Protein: CASSLDRGLAQYF.

As DNA, the CDR3 is TGTGCCTGGGAGGCCAATTCACCCCTCCACTTT. Its translation is CAWEANSPLHF. The chain uses TRBV30 and TRBJ1-6, with D unresolved. The CDR3 is made up of 11 amino acids. V gave up 5 bases and J gave up 7 bases, with 6 bases separating them. Germline CDR1 is GTSNPN and CDR2 is SVGIG (reference sequence).

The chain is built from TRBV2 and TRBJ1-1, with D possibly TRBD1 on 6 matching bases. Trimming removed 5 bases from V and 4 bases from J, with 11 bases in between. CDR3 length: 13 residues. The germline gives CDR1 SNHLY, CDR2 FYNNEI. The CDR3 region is CASSLQGLTEAFF. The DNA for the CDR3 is TGTGCCAGCAGTTTGCAGGGGCTCACTGAAGCTTTCTTT. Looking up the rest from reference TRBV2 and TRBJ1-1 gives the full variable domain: EPEVTQTPSHQVTQMGQEVILRCVPISNHLYFYWYRQILGQKVEFLVSFYNNEISEKSEIFDDQFSVERPDGSNFTLKIRSTKLEDSAMYFCASSLQGLTEAFFGQGTRLTVV.

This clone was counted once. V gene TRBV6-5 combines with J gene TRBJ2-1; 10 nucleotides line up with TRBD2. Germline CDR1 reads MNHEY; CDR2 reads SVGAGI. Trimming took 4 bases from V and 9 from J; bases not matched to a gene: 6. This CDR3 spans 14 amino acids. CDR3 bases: TGTGCCAGCAGTTCTTTGGGGACTAGCGTTGAGCAGTTCTTC. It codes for CASSSLGTSVEQFF.

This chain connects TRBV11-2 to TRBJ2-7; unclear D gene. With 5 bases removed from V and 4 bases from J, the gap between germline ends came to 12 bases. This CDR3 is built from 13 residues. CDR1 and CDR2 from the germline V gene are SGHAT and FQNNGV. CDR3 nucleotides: TGTGCCAGCAGCCTATCAGGAGATTACGAGCAGTACTTC. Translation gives CASSLSGDYEQYF. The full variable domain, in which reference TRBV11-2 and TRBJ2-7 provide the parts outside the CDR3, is EAGVAQSPRYKIIEKRQSVAFWCNPISGHATLYWYQQILGQGPKLLIQFQNNGVVDDSQLPKDRFSAERLKGVDSTLKIQPAKLEDSAVYLCASSLSGDYEQYFGPGTRLTVT.

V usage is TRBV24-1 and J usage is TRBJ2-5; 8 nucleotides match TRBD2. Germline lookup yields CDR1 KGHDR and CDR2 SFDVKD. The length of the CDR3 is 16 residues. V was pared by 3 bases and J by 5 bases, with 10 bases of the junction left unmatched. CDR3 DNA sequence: TGTGCCACCAGTGATGCCAGCGGGGGCCAGTTTGAGACCCAGTACTTC. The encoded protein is CATSDASGGQFETQYF.

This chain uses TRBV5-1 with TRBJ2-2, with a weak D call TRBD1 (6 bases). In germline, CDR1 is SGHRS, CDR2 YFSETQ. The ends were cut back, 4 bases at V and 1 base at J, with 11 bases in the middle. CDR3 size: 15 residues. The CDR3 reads CASSRGFLNTGELFF. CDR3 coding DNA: TGCGCCAGCAGCAGGGGGTTCTTGAACACCGGGGAGCTGTTTTTT.

CDR3 region: CASSLYRGWDGYTF. The CDR3 DNA follows: TGTGCCAGCAGTTTATACAGGGGGTGGGACGGCTACACCTTC. The genes are TRBV27 and TRBJ1-2; 8 nucleotides agree with TRBD1. Per germline, CDR1 MNHEY and CDR2 SMNVEV (reference sequence). V lost 1 base to trimming and J lost 8 bases; unmatched junction nucleotides: 6. The CDR3 covers 14 residues.

CDR3: CASSEGLRPRNEQFF. The CDR3 coding sequence is TGTGCCAGCAGTGAAGGGCTGAGGCCCCGAAATGAGCAGTTCTTC. The rearrangement joins TRBV6-1 to TRBJ2-1; D remains ambiguous. Germline lookup yields CDR1 MNHNS and CDR2 SASEGT. This CDR3 contains 15 residues. Trimming took 1 base from V and 7 from J, leaving 14 bases between them.

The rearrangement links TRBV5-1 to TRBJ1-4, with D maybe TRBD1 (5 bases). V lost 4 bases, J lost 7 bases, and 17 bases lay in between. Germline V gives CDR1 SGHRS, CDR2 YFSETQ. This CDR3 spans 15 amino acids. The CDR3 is CASSNGIRTLEKLFF. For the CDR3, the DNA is TGCGCCAGCAGCAACGGGATTAGGACACTTGAAAAACTGTTTTTT. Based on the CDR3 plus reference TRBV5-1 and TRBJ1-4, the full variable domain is KAGVTQTPRYLIKTRGQQVTLSCSPISGHRSVSWYQQTPGQGLQFLFEYFSETQRNKGNFPGRFSGRQFSNSRSEMNVSTLELGDSALYLCASSNGIRTLEKLFFGSGTQLSVL.

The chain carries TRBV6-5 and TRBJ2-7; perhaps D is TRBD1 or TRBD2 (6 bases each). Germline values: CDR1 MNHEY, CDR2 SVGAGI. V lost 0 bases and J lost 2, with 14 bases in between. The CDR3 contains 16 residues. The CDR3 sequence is CASSYSGAGGPYEQYF. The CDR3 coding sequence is TGTGCCAGCAGTTACTCGGGGGCCGGGGGACCCTACGAGCAGTACTTC.

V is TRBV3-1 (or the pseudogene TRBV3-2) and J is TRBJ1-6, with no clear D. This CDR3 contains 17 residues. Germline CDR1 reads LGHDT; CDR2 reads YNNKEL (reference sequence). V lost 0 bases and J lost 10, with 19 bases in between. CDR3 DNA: TGTGCCAGCAGCCAAGAGCCGGGAGGAGTTGAAGGCTCACCCCTCCACTTT. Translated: CASSQEPGGVEGSPLHF.

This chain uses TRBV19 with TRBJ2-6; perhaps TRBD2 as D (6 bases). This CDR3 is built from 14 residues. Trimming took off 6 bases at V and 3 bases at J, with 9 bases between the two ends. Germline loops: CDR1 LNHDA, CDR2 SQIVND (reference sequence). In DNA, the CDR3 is TGTGCCAGTAGCCGGGAGTTTGGGGCCAACGTCCTGACTTTC. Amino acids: CASSREFGANVLTF.

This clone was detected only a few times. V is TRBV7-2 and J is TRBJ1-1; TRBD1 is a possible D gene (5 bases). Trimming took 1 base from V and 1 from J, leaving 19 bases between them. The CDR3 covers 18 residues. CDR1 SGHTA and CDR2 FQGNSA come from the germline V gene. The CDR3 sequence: CASSLVGASLRGNTEAFF. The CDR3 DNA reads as TGTGCCAGCAGCTTAGTTGGAGCCTCCTTGAGGGGGAACACTGAAGCTTTCTTT.

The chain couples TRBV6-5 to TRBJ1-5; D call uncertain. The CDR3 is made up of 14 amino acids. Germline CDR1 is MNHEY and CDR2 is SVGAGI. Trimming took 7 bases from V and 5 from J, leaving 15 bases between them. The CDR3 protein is CASTPPSGDQPQHF. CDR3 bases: TGTGCCAGCACCCCACCCTCCGGGGATCAGCCCCAGCATTTT.

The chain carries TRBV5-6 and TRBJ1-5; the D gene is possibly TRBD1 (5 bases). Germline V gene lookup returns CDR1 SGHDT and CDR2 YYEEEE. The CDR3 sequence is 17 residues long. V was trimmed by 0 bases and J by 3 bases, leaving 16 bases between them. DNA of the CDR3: TGTGCCAGCAGCTTGGGTGGGGGATTGTGGGTCAATCAGCCCCAGCATTTT. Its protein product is CASSLGGGLWVNQPQHF.

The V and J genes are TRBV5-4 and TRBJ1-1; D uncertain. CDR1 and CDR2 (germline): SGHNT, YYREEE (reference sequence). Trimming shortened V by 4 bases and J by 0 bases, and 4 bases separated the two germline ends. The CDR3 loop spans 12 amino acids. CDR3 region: CASSQMNTEAFF. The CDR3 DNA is TGTGCCAGCAGCCAAATGAACACTGAAGCTTTCTTT.

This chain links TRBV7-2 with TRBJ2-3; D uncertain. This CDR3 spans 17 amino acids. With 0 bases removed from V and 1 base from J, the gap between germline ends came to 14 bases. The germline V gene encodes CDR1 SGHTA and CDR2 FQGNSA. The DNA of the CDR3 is TGTGCCAGCAGCTTAGCTGAAGGAGAAGGCGGCACAGATACGCAGTATTTT. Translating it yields CASSLAEGEGGTDTQYF.